The rows below give T cell receptor beta chains drawn from one sample of a study of patients and donors after allogeneic stem cell transplantation. TCRdb re-called the RT-PCR reads with MiXCR, one entry per CDR3 protein. The table lists about 960,000 distinct CDR3 sequences, roughly 17% of them singletons, with around 6% in the top ten. Sequenced sample: blood, either unsorted or a sorted T cell fraction (not recorded which). The receptors originated from a human donor who was either an allogeneic HSCT recipient or a stem cell or donor lymphocyte infusion donor (not recorded which). It is not recorded whose cells these are; they may come from a transplant donor. Both conserved end residues are part of each CDR3.

TRBJ2-3,TRBV6-2/TRBV6-3,CASSYSGDRSTDTQYF
TRBJ2-5,TRBV13,CASSLGAQTEETQYF
TRBJ1-3,TRBV30,CAWSVSGGGNTIYF
TRBJ2-7,TRBV6-1,CASKLLGFVEQYF
TRBJ1-2,TRBV7-2,CASSLPGQGPNYGYTF
TRBJ1-5,TRBV5-1,CASSLGPRSLLSNQPQHF
TRBJ1-3,TRBV12-3/TRBV12-4,CASRVLGLGGNTIYF
TRBJ2-7,TRBV29-1,CSAIQRWGTQSYEQYF
TRBJ1-1,TRBV6-1,CASSGPGGSTEAFF
TRBJ1-2,TRBV12-3/TRBV12-4,CASSIQTANYGYTF
TRBJ2-7,TRBV24-1,CATNFQRNYEQYF
TRBJ1-2,TRBV20-1,CRPTGGQGPNYGYTF
TRBJ1-1,TRBV19,CASSISDLNTEAFF
TRBJ1-2,TRBV27,CASRGTGGPNYGYTF
TRBJ2-3,TRBV28,CALARTDTQYF
TRBJ2-2,TRBV28,CASSVGQGQDTGELFF
TRBJ2-4,TRBV20-1,CSARWGSGAKNIQYF
TRBJ1-5,TRBV15,CATSLGGDQPQHF
TRBJ1-1,TRBV5-1,CASSNRTGGKSTEAFF
TRBJ2-7,TRBV12-3/TRBV12-4,CASSPGLAGGWPFYEQYF
TRBJ1-2,TRBV20-1,CSAREADTALNYGYTF
TRBJ1-5,TRBV6-2/TRBV6-3,CASSYSRTRDQPQHF
TRBJ2-1,TRBV2,CASSRGTGKYNEQFF
TRBJ2-7,TRBV19,CASSITGAEQYF
TRBJ2-7,TRBV19,CASSFDGDYEQYF
TRBJ2-1,TRBV27,CASSLSPGLAYEQFF
TRBJ1-5,TRBV12-3/TRBV12-4,CASSLGEQPQHF
TRBJ2-2,TRBV3-1,CASSQGWAGELFF
TRBJ1-1,TRBV5-1,CASSSAAGGLGTEAFF
TRBJ1-4,TRBV20-1,CSALAGGADEKLFF
TRBJ1-2,TRBV25-1,CASSPRGRLDGYTF
TRBJ2-7,TRBV20-1,CSAMSTRSYEQYF
TRBJ2-5,TRBV24-1,CATSDPGQSRIQYF
TRBJ1-1,TRBV6-2/TRBV6-3,CASVPLGGRNTEAFF
TRBJ2-3,TRBV6-6,CASSVQTDTQYF
TRBJ2-7,TRBV12-3/TRBV12-4,CASSSEMGFEQYF
TRBJ2-7,TRBV30,CAWSVDLYEQYF
TRBJ1-2,TRBV5-1,CASAGTGNFYGYTF
TRBJ2-5,TRBV2,CASSTGTSGKTQYF
TRBJ2-3,TRBV3-1,CASSRGAVDTQYF
TRBJ1-1,TRBV4-3,CASSQDGDEAFF